This paragraph reports one T cell receptor beta chain. Its specificity is unknown. This entry belongs to a study of T-cell reconstitution after alpha-beta-depleted transplantation in children. Study findings and constraints: A year had passed since transplant, and T-cell counts and diversity by then came mostly from newly produced T cells. Surviving recipient T cells and intrathymic progenitors accounted for some patients' high TCRbeta diversity at day 60.

The CDR3 has 15 amino acids. Losses at the gene ends were 5 bases for V and 0 bases for J; bases not matched to a gene: 5. The V gene's germline CDR1 is DFQATT and CDR2 SNEGSKA (reference sequence). Construction of the TCRbeta library involved unique molecular identifiers. MiXCR, applied by TCRdb to the PCR reads, yields one record per CDR3 protein. The repertoire consists of about 980,000 distinct CDR3 sequences, with about 29% occurring once and the leading ten covering under 30%. The sequencing used PBMCs, mostly from graft donor cells, collected 360 days after TCRalphabeta/CD19-depleted stem cell transplant. The receptor was derived from a boy younger than two who had a stem cell transplant for SCID, so the T cells may come from the graft donor. The chain combines TRBV20-1 with TRBJ2-1; 9 bases fit TRBD2. The CDR3 coding sequence is TGCAGTGCTCCGAGCGGGGGGCTCTCCTACAATGAGCAGTTCTTC. Translated: CSAPSGGLSYNEQFF.